The 19 T cell receptor beta chains reported below all come from one sample, sequenced in a study of read filtering for tumor transcriptome and immune sequencing. Molecular barcoded adaptors covering alpha/delta and beta/gamma chains were used on roughly 370 ng RNA. Each CDR3 protein is one row after TCRdb ran MiXCR on the reads. Of thousands of distinct CDR3 sequences listed, approximately 15% are singletons. Sequenced input: a population of CD138-negative cells sorted from bone marrow. All receptors come from a donor aged 40 or over with multiple myeloma.

This clonotype is medium-sized by share. The CDR3 loop is CASSLGPGREAPYNEQFF. The CDR3 coding sequence is TGTGCCAGCAGCTTGGGTCCAGGGCGGGAGGCCCCTTACAATGAGCAGTTCTTC. V gene TRBV11-1 combines with J gene TRBJ2-1; 8 nucleotides match TRBD2. CDR1 and CDR2 (germline): SGHAT, FQDESV (reference sequence). The CDR3 length is 18 residues. After removal of 3 bases from V and 4 bases from J, the junction contained 14 bases not matched to a gene.

There are many counts of this clonotype. The rearrangement links TRBV5-4 to TRBJ2-2, with D possibly TRBD2 on 5 matching bases. Germline CDR1 reads SGHNT; CDR2 reads YYREEE (reference sequence). Trimming took 3 bases from V and 5 from J, leaving 5 bases between them. This CDR3 spans 12 amino acids. CDR3 amino acids: CASSSGTGELFF. CDR3 sequence (DNA): TGTGCCAGCAGCTCGGGGACCGGGGAGCTGTTTTTT.

This clonotype rates as medium-sized (0.01 to 0.1%). V usage is TRBV24-1 and J usage is TRBJ1-1; D is unresolved. Trimming stripped 3 bases from V and 2 bases from J, with 15 bases between. This CDR3 comprises 16 residues. Germline V CDR1 and CDR2: KGHDR, SFDVKD. The CDR3 sequence is CATSDPRSVPNTEAFF. The CDR3 bases are TGTGCCACCAGTGATCCCCGGTCGGTCCCCAACACTGAAGCTTTCTTT.

In its sample, this clonotype was seen many times. This chain joins TRBV7-6 and TRBJ1-1; D is possibly TRBD1 (5 bases). Trimming pared 3 bases from V and 1 base from J, leaving 9 bases between. CDR1 is SGHVS and CDR2 is FNYEAQ in the germline V gene. CDR3 size: 14 residues. The CDR3 DNA follows: TGTGCCAGCAGCTTGGGGGGTCGGAACACTGAAGCTTTCTTT. Translated, it gives CASSLGGRNTEAFF.

This clonotype was observed at least ten times. The rearrangement uses TRBV20-1 and TRBJ2-7; D might be TRBD1 or TRBD2, each matching 5 bases. This CDR3 region has 13 residues. The V gene lost 3 bases and the J gene lost 2 bases, with 11 bases spanning the gap. Germline V gives CDR1 DFQATT, CDR2 SNEGSKA (reference sequence). CDR3 coding DNA: TGCAGTGCTAGCCGGGACGGGCCCTACGAGCAGTACTTC. It codes for CSASRDGPYEQYF.

This clonotype ranks as medium-sized. The J gene is TRBJ2-1, the V gene TRBV20-1, with D tentatively TRBD1 or TRBD2 (5 bases each). Trimming left V 8 bases short and J 10 bases short, with 15 bases between. The CDR3 is 11 amino acids. Germline V gene sequence: CDR1 DFQATT, CDR2 SNEGSKA (reference sequence). As DNA, the CDR3 is TGCAGTCCCGCCGAGGGGAACGAGCAGTTCTTC. Translation: CSPAEGNEQFF.

A remark on this clonotype: The conserved final phenylalanine or tryptophan is absent from the CDR3, which likely points to a read error. The chain joins TRBV20-1 to TRBJ1-1, with D possibly TRBD1 on 5 matching bases. V dropped 5 bases and J dropped 3 bases, with 13 bases sitting between them. The CDR3 runs to 13 residues. Germline lookup yields CDR1 DFQATT and CDR2 SNEGSKA (reference sequence). The DNA of the CDR3 is TGCAGTGCTTTGGCAGGGTGGTACACTGAAGCTTTCTTA. Amino acids: CSALAGWYTEAFL.

The table lists this clonotype with many counts. V and J are TRBV28 and TRBJ1-5, with unresolved D. V was pared by 2 bases and J by 11 bases, with 19 bases between. Per germline, CDR1 MDHEN and CDR2 SYDVKM. The CDR3 is 15 amino acids. CDR3 sequence: CASSLQGNGISAQHF. For the CDR3, the DNA is TGTGCCAGCAGTTTACAAGGGAACGGAATCTCAGCCCAGCATTTT.

Concerning this clonotype: The junction departs from the called germline gene at one end, perhaps through a read error. The V call is TRBV12-3 or TRBV12-4, the J call TRBJ2-1; D perhaps matches TRBD2 (6 bases). The CDR3 covers 16 residues. DNA of the CDR3: TGCGCCAGCAGTTTACTAGGACGAGCGGGCCCTAATGAGCAGTTCTTC. Protein: CASSLLGRAGPNEQFF.

By proportion, this clonotype is medium-sized (0.01 to 0.1%). The chain couples TRBV12-3 or TRBV12-4 to TRBJ2-1; D may correspond to TRBD1 or TRBD2 (6 bases each). With 7 bases removed from V and 6 bases from J, the gap between germline ends came to 16 bases. The CDR3 extends over 14 amino acids. Here the CDR3 reads CASTLGGPGNEQFF. CDR3 coding DNA: TGTGCCAGCACCCTTGGGGGGCCTGGCAATGAGCAGTTCTTC.

This clonotype was seen at least ten times. The chain combines TRBV9 with TRBJ2-3, with 7 nucleotides matching TRBD2. Germline V lookup: CDR1 SGDLS, CDR2 YYNGEE. The V and J ends lost 0 bases and 6 bases, in that order; junction bases with no gene match: 7. This CDR3 has 15 residues. This CDR3 reads CASSVEFGGVDTQYF. The CDR3 coding sequence is TGTGCCAGCAGCGTAGAATTTGGGGGGGTGGATACGCAGTATTTT.

The sample holds many counts of this clonotype. The chain uses TRBV3-1 and TRBJ1-2, with D possibly TRBD1 on 5 matching bases. The germline V and J ends were trimmed by 2 bases and 4 bases, with 8 bases remaining between them. The CDR3 runs 13 residues. Germline V gene sequence: CDR1 LGHDT, CDR2 YNNKEL (reference sequence). CDR3 in amino acids: CASSQRGGYGYTF. Written as DNA, the CDR3 is TGTGCCAGCAGCCAAAGGGGAGGCTATGGCTACACCTTC.

This clonotype was found many times. A much larger clonotype is one base distant, so this may be a read error. The chain combines TRBV20-1 with TRBJ2-1; tentative D call: TRBD2 (6 bases). V dropped 5 bases and J dropped 12 bases, with 11 bases sitting between them. The CDR3 has 10 amino acids. CDR1 and CDR2 (germline): DFQATT, SNEGSKA (reference sequence). CDR3 nucleotides: TGCAGTGCTGCTAGCGCTGGGCAGTTCTTC. Its protein is CSAASAGQFF.

This clonotype was detected ten times or more. A far larger clone lies a single base away; this is likely a read error. The chain employs TRBV6-1 and TRBJ2-1; a possible D gene is TRBD1 (5 bases). CDR1 and CDR2 (germline): MNHNS, SASEGT. This CDR3 contains 13 residues. Here the CDR3 DNA reads TGTGCCAGCAGTTATAGTGGGGCCGATGAGCAGTCCTTC. This gives the protein CASSYSGADEQSF.

As for this clonotype: A single base separates this from a much larger clone, so it may be a read error. The chain uses TRBV7-2 and TRBJ2-1; 7 positions agree with TRBD2. Germline V gene sequence: CDR1 SGHTA, CDR2 FQGNSA. The CDR3 covers 16 residues. The CDR3 loop reads CASSLNGRLSYNGQFF. CDR3 DNA: TGTGCCAGCAGCTTAAACGGGAGGCTTTCCTACAATGGGCAGTTCTTC.

In its sample, this clonotype was seen many times. The V call is TRBV6-1, the J call TRBJ2-5; D not resolved. V was shortened by 8 bases and J by 1 base, with 17 bases between the two germline ends. The V gene's germline CDR1 is MNHNS and CDR2 SASEGT. This CDR3 comprises 15 residues. CDR3 bases: TGTGCCAGCGCCCTTAACCGGGCCCTCCAAGAGACCCAGTACTTC. Translated: CASALNRALQETQYF.

This clonotype was seen at least ten times. V gene TRBV30 combines with J gene TRBJ2-1; 9 bases match TRBD2. CDR3 size: 13 residues. Looked up from germline, CDR1 is GTSNPN and CDR2 is SVGIG (reference sequence). The trim removed 5 bases at V and 8 bases at J, leaving 7 bases unmatched. The CDR3 bases are TGTGCCTGGTCAGCGGGGGGAATGGATGAGCAGTTCTTC. Translating it yields CAWSAGGMDEQFF.

This clonotype was counted at least ten times. The J gene is TRBJ2-5, the V gene TRBV20-1, with D unclear. This CDR3 contains 11 residues. Trimming took off 7 bases at V and 2 bases at J, with 8 bases between the two ends. Germline V gives CDR1 DFQATT, CDR2 SNEGSKA (reference sequence). In DNA, the CDR3 is TGCAGTGTGGCATTACAAGAGACCCAGTACTTC. It specifies CSVALQETQYF.

This clonotype was seen many times. DNA for the CDR3: TGTGCCTGGAGTACATATCCTTCAGGGGCCTACGAGCAGTACTTC. Translated: CAWSTYPSGAYEQYF. The J gene is TRBJ2-7, the V gene TRBV30; maybe TRBD1 (6 bases). Trimming took off 2 bases at V and 2 bases at J, with 16 bases between the two ends. CDR1 and CDR2 from the germline V gene are GTSNPN and SVGIG (reference sequence). This CDR3 has 15 amino acids.